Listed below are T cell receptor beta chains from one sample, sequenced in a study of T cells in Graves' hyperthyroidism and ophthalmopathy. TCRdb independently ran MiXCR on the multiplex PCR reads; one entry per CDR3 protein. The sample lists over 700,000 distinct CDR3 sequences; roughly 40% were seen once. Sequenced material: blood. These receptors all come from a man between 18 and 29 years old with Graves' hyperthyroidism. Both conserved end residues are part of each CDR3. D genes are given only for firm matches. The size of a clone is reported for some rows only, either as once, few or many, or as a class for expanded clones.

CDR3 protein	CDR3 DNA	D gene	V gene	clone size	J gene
CASSYSNQGTQHF	TGTGCCAGCAGTTACTCGAATCAGGGGACCCAGCATTTT	-	TRBV10-3	few	TRBJ1-5
CASSGTAVGNTIYF	TGTGCCAGCAGCGGTACAGCAGTTGGAAACACCATATATTTT	-	TRBV7-9	many	TRBJ1-3
CASSSPGDPQHF	TGTGCCAGCAGCTCCCCGGGGGACCCCCAGCATTTT	-	TRBV11-2	-	TRBJ1-5
CASSVELAGEGETQYF	TGTGCCAGCAGCGTTGAACTAGCGGGAGAGGGAGAGACCCAGTACTTC	TRBD2	TRBV11-2	-	TRBJ2-5
CASGPAQGADYEQYF	TGTGCCAGCGGGCCAGCACAGGGGGCAGACTACGAGCAGTACTTC	TRBD1	TRBV7-9	-	TRBJ2-7
CASSLDTGDQPQHF	TGTGCCAGCAGCTTAGACACAGGGGATCAGCCCCAGCATTTT	TRBD1	TRBV7-6	many	TRBJ1-5
CSARTGPTEAFF	TGCAGTGCCAGGACAGGGCCCACTGAAGCTTTCTTT	TRBD1	TRBV20-1	many	TRBJ1-1
CSSGTAYNSPLHF	TGCAGTTCCGGGACAGCCTATAATTCACCCCTCCACTTT	TRBD1	TRBV20-1	many	TRBJ1-6
CASSPLGRGLIF	TGTGCCAGCAGCCCCTTGGGGAGGGGGCTGATCTTT	TRBD1	TRBV7-2	many	TRBJ1-1
CASSSGTSGKQYF	TGTGCCAGCAGTTCTGGGACTAGCGGGAAGCAGTACTTC	TRBD2	TRBV12-3/TRBV12-4	many	TRBJ2-7
CATKMGGDYEQYF	TGTGCCACCAAGATGGGCGGGGATTACGAGCAGTACTTC	-	TRBV4-2	-	TRBJ2-7
CASSLGQSNQPQYF	TGTGCCAGCAGCCTGGGACAGAGCAATCAGCCCCAGTACTTC	TRBD1	TRBV7-9	-	TRBJ2-5
CASSPQREQETQYF	TGCGCCAGCAGCCCCCAGCGGGAACAAGAGACCCAGTACTTC	TRBD2	TRBV5-1	few	TRBJ2-5
CSSPGTLVTEAFF	TGCAGCAGTCCCGGGACTCTAGTAACTGAAGCTTTCTTT	-	TRBV29-1	-	TRBJ1-1
CASSDFGGFNTEAFF	TGTGCCAGCAGTGATTTTGGAGGGTTTAACACTGAAGCTTTCTTT	-	TRBV14	-	TRBJ1-1
CASSPEDLETQYF	TGTGCCAGCAGTCCCGAGGACCTAGAGACCCAGTACTTC	-	TRBV2	many	TRBJ2-5